This is a list of T cell receptor beta chains from one sample in a study of T cell responses to AZD1222 COVID-19 vaccine. Here immunoSEQ multiplex PCR was the method, and the copy in TCRdb shows in-frame clones only, minus some. The sample consists of fewer than 150,000 clones, 80% to 90% of them appearing once. Sequenced here: peripheral blood, sampled 28 days after the second AZD1222 dose. The origin of the receptors is an adult who received the AZD1222 COVID-19 vaccine. CDR3s include the opening cysteine and the closing phenylalanine or tryptophan. A D gene is named only where the DNA matches it firmly. The size field is filled for only some rows; it gives once, few, many or a size class.

v_gene: TRBV11-3
j_gene: TRBJ1-5
d_gene: NA
abundance: NA
CDR3nt: TGTGCCAGCAGCTCCCGAGGTTGGTCTCGGGGCAATCAGCCCCAGCATTTT
CDR3aa: CASSSRGWSRGNQPQHF

v_gene: TRBV13
j_gene: TRBJ2-7
d_gene: TRBD1
abundance: once
CDR3nt: TGTGCCAGCACCATTACTAGTAGGGCTCTGTGGACAGGGGACGGGGACGAGCAGTACTTC
CDR3aa: CASTITSRALWTGDGDEQYF

v_gene: TRBV5-5
j_gene: TRBJ2-3
d_gene: TRBD2
abundance: NA
CDR3nt: TGTGCCAGCAGCTTGTTGCTAGCGGGCGGGCTCACAGATACGCAGTATTTT
CDR3aa: CASSLLLAGGLTDTQYF

v_gene: TRBV4-1
j_gene: TRBJ2-1
d_gene: NA
abundance: NA
CDR3nt: TGCGCCAGCAGCCAAGTCGCAGTTAACAATGAGCAGTTCTTC
CDR3aa: CASSQVAVNNEQFF

v_gene: TRBV27
j_gene: TRBJ1-6
d_gene: NA
abundance: NA
CDR3nt: TGTGCCAGCAGTTTTTGGGGGCGAGAGGGCTCCTATAATTCACCCCTCCACTTT
CDR3aa: CASSFWGREGSYNSPLHF

v_gene: TRBV27
j_gene: TRBJ2-5
d_gene: NA
abundance: NA
CDR3nt: TGTGCCAGCAGTTCTAGTGGGACCCAGTACTTC
CDR3aa: CASSSSGTQYF

v_gene: TRBV10-3
j_gene: TRBJ1-1
d_gene: TRBD1
abundance: NA
CDR3nt: TGTGCCATCAGTGAGGCCGGACAGGGAGACGCTGAAGCTTTCTTT
CDR3aa: CAISEAGQGDAEAFF

v_gene: TRBV7-2
j_gene: TRBJ1-2
d_gene: NA
abundance: NA
CDR3nt: TGTGCCAGCAGCGCTTTCGGGTTAAAAGAGGAGGGCTACACCTTC
CDR3aa: CASSAFGLKEEGYTF

v_gene: TRBV7-9
j_gene: TRBJ2-5
d_gene: NA
abundance: NA
CDR3nt: TGTGCCAGCAGCCGTCCAGGGGAGACCCAGTACTTC
CDR3aa: CASSRPGETQYF

v_gene: TRBV7-9
j_gene: TRBJ2-7
d_gene: NA
abundance: few
CDR3nt: TGTGCCAGCAGCCTATACCCGAACGACTACGAGCAGTACTTC
CDR3aa: CASSLYPNDYEQYF

v_gene: TRBV6-5
j_gene: TRBJ1-4
d_gene: NA
abundance: NA
CDR3nt: TGTGCCAGCGCCCAGGGACACCCTAATGAAAAACTGTTTTTT
CDR3aa: CASAQGHPNEKLFF

v_gene: TRBV6-1
j_gene: TRBJ1-5
d_gene: NA
abundance: NA
CDR3nt: TGTGCCAGCAGTGAATTCATGTGGGCTCCCGGTCAGCCCCAGCATTTT
CDR3aa: CASSEFMWAPGQPQHF

v_gene: TRBV15
j_gene: TRBJ2-7
d_gene: TRBD2
abundance: few
CDR3nt: TGTGCCACCAGCGGGACTAGCGGGAGAAGCGAGCAGTACTTC
CDR3aa: CATSGTSGRSEQYF

v_gene: TRBV5-1
j_gene: TRBJ2-7
d_gene: TRBD1
abundance: NA
CDR3nt: TGCGCCAGCAGCGTAATAGCTGGGGGACAGGGGTCCTACGAGCAGTACTTC
CDR3aa: CASSVIAGGQGSYEQYF

v_gene: TRBV7-8
j_gene: TRBJ1-5
d_gene: TRBD1
abundance: NA
CDR3nt: TGTGCCAGCAAAGGGACAGGGGGGCAGCCCCAGCATTTT
CDR3aa: CASKGTGGQPQHF

v_gene: TRBV3-1/TRBV3-2
j_gene: TRBJ1-6
d_gene: NA
abundance: NA
CDR3nt: TGTGCCAGCAGCCGACGGGGGGATTCACCCCTCCACTTT
CDR3aa: CASSRRGDSPLHF

v_gene: TRBV7-9
j_gene: TRBJ1-3
d_gene: TRBD1
abundance: NA
CDR3nt: TGTGCCAGCAGCGACAGGGAAAGAAACTCCGGAAACACCATATATTTT
CDR3aa: CASSDRERNSGNTIYF

v_gene: TRBV4-3
j_gene: TRBJ1-4
d_gene: TRBD1
abundance: NA
CDR3nt: TGCGCCAGCAGCCAATGGGGACAGACAAGGCCTAATGAAAAACTGTTTTTT
CDR3aa: CASSQWGQTRPNEKLFF

v_gene: TRBV2
j_gene: TRBJ1-2
d_gene: NA
abundance: NA
CDR3nt: TGTGCCAGCAGTGAGAGTGCGGCCCACTCCTATGGCTACACCTTC
CDR3aa: CASSESAAHSYGYTF

v_gene: TRBV4-2
j_gene: TRBJ2-1
d_gene: NA
abundance: NA
CDR3nt: TGTGCCAGCAGCCAGCCAGACGGGATAACCTACAATGAGCAGTTCTTC
CDR3aa: CASSQPDGITYNEQFF

v_gene: TRBV18
j_gene: TRBJ2-6
d_gene: NA
abundance: NA
CDR3nt: TGTGCCAGCTCACAGGACAGCTCTGGGGCCAACGTCCTGACTTTC
CDR3aa: CASSQDSSGANVLTF

v_gene: TRBV11-2
j_gene: TRBJ1-2
d_gene: TRBD1
abundance: few
CDR3nt: TGTGCCAGCAGCTTCCACAGGGGGCTCTACTATGGCTACACCTTC
CDR3aa: CASSFHRGLYYGYTF

v_gene: TRBV21-1
j_gene: TRBJ2-3
d_gene: NA
abundance: few
CDR3nt: TGTGCCAGCAGCCTCCATTTCCTTCGAGCAGGGAATAGGCCAGATACGCAGTATTTT
CDR3aa: CASSLHFLRAGNRPDTQYF

v_gene: TRBV6-5
j_gene: TRBJ1-4
d_gene: NA
abundance: NA
CDR3nt: TGTGCCAGCAGTTACTCAGGAGGGGAACTGTTTTTT
CDR3aa: CASSYSGGELFF

v_gene: TRBV5-1
j_gene: TRBJ1-1
d_gene: TRBD1
abundance: NA
CDR3nt: TGCGCCAGCAGCTATGGACAGGGTGAAGCTTTCTTT
CDR3aa: CASSYGQGEAFF

v_gene: TRBV4-1
j_gene: TRBJ1-5
d_gene: TRBD1
abundance: once
CDR3nt: TGCGCCAGCAGACCGACAGGGAGCCAGCCCCAGCATTTT
CDR3aa: CASRPTGSQPQHF

v_gene: TRBV12-3/TRBV12-4
j_gene: TRBJ2-1
d_gene: NA
abundance: NA
CDR3nt: TGTGCCAGCAGTTTTAGAGAACAGCAGTTCTTC
CDR3aa: CASSFREQQFF

v_gene: TRBV30
j_gene: TRBJ2-7
d_gene: NA
abundance: NA
CDR3nt: TGTGCCTGGCGGATGGAGGGCTACGAGCAGTACTTC
CDR3aa: CAWRMEGYEQYF

v_gene: TRBV19
j_gene: TRBJ1-2
d_gene: TRBD1
abundance: NA
CDR3nt: TGTGCCAGTAGTATTGCCGGGACAGTTAACTATGGCTACACCTTC
CDR3aa: CASSIAGTVNYGYTF